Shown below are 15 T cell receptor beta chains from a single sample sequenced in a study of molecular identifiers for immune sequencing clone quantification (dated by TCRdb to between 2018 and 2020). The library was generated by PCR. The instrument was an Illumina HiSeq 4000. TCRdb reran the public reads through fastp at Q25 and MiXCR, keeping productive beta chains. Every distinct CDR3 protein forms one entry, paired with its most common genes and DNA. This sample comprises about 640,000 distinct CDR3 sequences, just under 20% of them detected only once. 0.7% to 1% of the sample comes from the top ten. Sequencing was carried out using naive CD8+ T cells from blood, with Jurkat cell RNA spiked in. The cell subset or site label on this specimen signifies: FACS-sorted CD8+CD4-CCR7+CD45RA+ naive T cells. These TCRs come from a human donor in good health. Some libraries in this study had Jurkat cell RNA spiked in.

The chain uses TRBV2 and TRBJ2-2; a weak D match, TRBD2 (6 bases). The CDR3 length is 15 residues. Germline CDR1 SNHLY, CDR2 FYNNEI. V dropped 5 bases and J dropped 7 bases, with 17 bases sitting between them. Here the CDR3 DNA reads TGTGCCAGCAGTCTCATGGAGGGTACCCACGGGGAGCTGTTTTTT. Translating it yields CASSLMEGTHGELFF. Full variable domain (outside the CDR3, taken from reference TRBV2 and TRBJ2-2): EPEVTQTPSHQVTQMGQEVILRCVPISNHLYFYWYRQILGQKVEFLVSFYNNEISEKSEIFDDQFSVERPDGSNFTLKIRSTKLEDSAMYFCASSLMEGTHGELFFGEGSRLTVL.

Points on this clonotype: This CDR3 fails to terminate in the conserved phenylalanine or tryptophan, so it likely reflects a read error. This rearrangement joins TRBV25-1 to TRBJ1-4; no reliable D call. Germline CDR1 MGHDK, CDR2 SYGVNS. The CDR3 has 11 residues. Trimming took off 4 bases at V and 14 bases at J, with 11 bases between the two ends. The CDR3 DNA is TGTGCCAGCAGTGCGAAAGGTTGGCTGTTTTTA. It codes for CASSAKGWLFL.

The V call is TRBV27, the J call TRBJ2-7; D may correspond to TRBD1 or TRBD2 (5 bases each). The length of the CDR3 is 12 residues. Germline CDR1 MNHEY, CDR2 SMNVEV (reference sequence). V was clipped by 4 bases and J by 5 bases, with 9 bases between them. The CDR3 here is CASSSGPHEQYF. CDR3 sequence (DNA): TGTGCCAGCAGTTCGGGACCACACGAGCAGTACTTC.

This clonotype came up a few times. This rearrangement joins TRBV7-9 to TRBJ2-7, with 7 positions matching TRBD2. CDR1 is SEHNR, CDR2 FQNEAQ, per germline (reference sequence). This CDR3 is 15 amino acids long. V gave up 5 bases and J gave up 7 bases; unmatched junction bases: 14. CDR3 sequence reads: CASSPAVGLGGEQYF. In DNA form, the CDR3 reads TGTGCCAGCAGCCCTGCGGTGGGGCTGGGGGGGGAGCAGTACTTC.

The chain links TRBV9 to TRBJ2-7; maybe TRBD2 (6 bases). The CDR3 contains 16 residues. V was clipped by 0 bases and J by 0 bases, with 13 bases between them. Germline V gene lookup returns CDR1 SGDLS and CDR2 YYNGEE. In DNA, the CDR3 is TGTGCCAGCAGCGTAGGAGGTAGCGGCAGCTCCTACGAGCAGTACTTC. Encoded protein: CASSVGGSGSSYEQYF.

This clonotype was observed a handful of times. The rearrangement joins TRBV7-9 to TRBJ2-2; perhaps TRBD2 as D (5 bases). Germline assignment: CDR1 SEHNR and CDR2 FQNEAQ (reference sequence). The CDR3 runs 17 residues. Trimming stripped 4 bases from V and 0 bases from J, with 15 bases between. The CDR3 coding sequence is TGTGCCAGCAGCTCCCCGGTGGTGGGAGCGAACACCGGGGAGCTGTTTTTT. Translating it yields CASSSPVVGANTGELFF.

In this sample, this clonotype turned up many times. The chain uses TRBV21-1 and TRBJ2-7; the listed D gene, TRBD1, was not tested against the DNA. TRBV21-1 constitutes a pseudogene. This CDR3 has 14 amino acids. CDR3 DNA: TGTGCCAGCAGCAAAGTGAAGGGGGACTACGAGCAGTACTTC. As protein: CASSKVKGDYEQYF.

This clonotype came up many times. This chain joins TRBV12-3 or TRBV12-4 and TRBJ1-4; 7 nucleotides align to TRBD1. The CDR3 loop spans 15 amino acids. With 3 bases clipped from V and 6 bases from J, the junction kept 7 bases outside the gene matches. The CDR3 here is CASSFLQGLDEKLFF. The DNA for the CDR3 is TGTGCCAGCAGTTTTTTACAGGGGTTGGATGAAAAACTGTTTTTT.

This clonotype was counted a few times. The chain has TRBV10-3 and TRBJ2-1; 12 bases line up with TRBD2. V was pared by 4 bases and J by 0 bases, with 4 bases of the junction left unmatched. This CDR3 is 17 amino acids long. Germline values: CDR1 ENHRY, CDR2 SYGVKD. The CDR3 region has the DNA TGTGCCATCAGTGGATCTAGCGGGAGGGGCTCCTACAATGAGCAGTTCTTC. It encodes CAISGSSGRGSYNEQFF.

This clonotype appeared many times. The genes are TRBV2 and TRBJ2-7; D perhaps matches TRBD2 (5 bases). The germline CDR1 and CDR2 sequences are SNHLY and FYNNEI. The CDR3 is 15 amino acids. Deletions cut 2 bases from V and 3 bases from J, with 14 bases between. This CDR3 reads CASSERALGSYEQYF. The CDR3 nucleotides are TGTGCCAGCAGTGAAAGGGCCCTGGGGAGCTACGAGCAGTACTTC.

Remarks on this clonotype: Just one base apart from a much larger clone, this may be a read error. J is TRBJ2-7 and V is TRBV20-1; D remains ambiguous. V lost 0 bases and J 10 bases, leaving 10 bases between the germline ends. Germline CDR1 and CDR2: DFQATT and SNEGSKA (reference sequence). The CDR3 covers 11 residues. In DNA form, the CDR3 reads TGCAGTGCTAGAGATCGCGGCGATCAGTACTTC. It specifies CSARDRGDQYF.

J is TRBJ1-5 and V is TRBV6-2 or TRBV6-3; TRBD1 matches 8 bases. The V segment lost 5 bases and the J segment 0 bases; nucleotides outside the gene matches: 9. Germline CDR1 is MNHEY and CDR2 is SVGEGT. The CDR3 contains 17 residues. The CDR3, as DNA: TGTGCCAGCAGTCACTGGACAGGGCCTAATAGCAATCAGCCCCAGCATTTT. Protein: CASSHWTGPNSNQPQHF.

The CDR3 DNA sequence: TGTGCCAGCAGTTTATCCCCGGGGGCGGCAGGTACGCAGTATTTT. This gives the protein CASSLSPGAAGTQYF. The chain is built from TRBV12-3 or TRBV12-4 and TRBJ2-3, with D tentatively TRBD1 or TRBD2 (6 bases each). The CDR3 spans 15 residues. V was trimmed by 2 bases and J by 8 bases, leaving 17 bases between them.

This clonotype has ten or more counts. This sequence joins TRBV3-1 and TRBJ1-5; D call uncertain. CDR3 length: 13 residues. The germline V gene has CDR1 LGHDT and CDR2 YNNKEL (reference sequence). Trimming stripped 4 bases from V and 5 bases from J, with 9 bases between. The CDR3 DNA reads TGTGCCAGCAGCCGAACCTATGATCAGCCCCAGCATTTT. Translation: CASSRTYDQPQHF.

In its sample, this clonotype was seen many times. This chain's CDR3 is CATRTNRETGNTIYF. DNA for the CDR3: TGTGCCACCAGGACAAACAGGGAAACTGGAAACACCATATATTTT. The gene calls are TRBV28 and TRBJ1-3, with D perhaps TRBD1 (6 bases). Trimming shortened V by 10 bases and J by 2 bases, and 18 bases separated the two germline ends. The CDR3 runs to 15 residues. CDR1 and CDR2 from the germline V gene are MDHEN and SYDVKM.